Listed below are T cell receptor beta chains from one sample, sequenced in a study of cytomegalovirus exposure and HLA in healthy donors. The assay was immunoSEQ multiplex PCR, and TCRdb's table has in-frame clones only and misses some. The table has 100,000 to 150,000 clones, around 80% seen once. Sequenced input: PBMCs. These receptors were collected from a boy younger than 10 in good health and CMV-seronegative. Both conserved end residues are part of each CDR3. The D gene is left open where the match is weak. Not all rows give a size; the values are once, few, many and, for expanded clones, a class.

v_call,j_call,clone_size,d_call,cdr3_aa,cdr3_nt
TRBV6-5,TRBJ1-6,NA,NA,CASSSHQTGFSSPLHF,TGTGCCAGCAGTTCCCATCAGACAGGATTTTCCTCACCCCTCCACTTT
TRBV18,TRBJ2-1,NA,TRBD1,CASSPSDRNYNEQFF,TGTGCCAGCTCACCCTCGGACAGGAACTACAATGAGCAGTTCTTC
TRBV5-6,TRBJ2-5,NA,TRBD1,CASSLARTGVGGETQYF,TGTGCCAGCAGCTTGGCCCGGACAGGGGTAGGGGGAGAGACCCAGTACTTC
TRBV5-1,TRBJ2-7,NA,TRBD1,CASSPQGIGDEQYF,TGCGCCAGCAGCCCACAGGGGATTGGAGACGAGCAGTACTTC
TRBV6-5,TRBJ2-7,NA,NA,CASSYFSYTPSEQYF,TGTGCCAGCAGTTACTTCAGTTATACCCCTTCCGAGCAGTACTTC
TRBV7-8,TRBJ1-1,NA,NA,CASRMGGPAFF,TGTGCCAGCAGAATGGGAGGGCCGGCTTTCTTT
TRBV5-4,TRBJ2-3,NA,TRBD2,CASSPGREGRDTQYF,TGTGCCAGCAGCCCGGGGCGGGAGGGCCGCGATACGCAGTATTTT
TRBV7-7,TRBJ2-7,NA,NA,CASSLRDTYEQYF,TGTGCTAGCAGCTTACGAGATACCTACGAGCAGTACTTC
TRBV6-1,TRBJ1-1,NA,NA,CASMEEPGTEAFF,TGTGCCAGCATGGAGGAACCGGGCACTGAAGCTTTCTTT
TRBV13,TRBJ1-2,NA,NA,CASSYPRGDNYGYTF,TGTGCCAGCAGCTACCCCCGAGGAGATAACTATGGCTACACCTTC
TRBV6-5,TRBJ1-5,NA,NA,CASGRGNQPQHF,TGTGCCAGCGGCCGGGGCAATCAGCCCCAGCATTTT
TRBV19,TRBJ2-7,NA,TRBD2,CASSMVSGGLYEQYF,TGTGCCAGTAGTATGGTTAGCGGGGGCCTCTACGAGCAGTACTTC
TRBV9,TRBJ2-6,NA,NA,CASSVGGLASGANVLTF,TGTGCCAGCAGCGTGGGGGGGCTGGCCTCTGGGGCCAACGTCCTGACTTTC
TRBV15,TRBJ2-1,once,TRBD2,CATSRELAGNYNEQFF,TGTGCCACCAGCAGAGAACTAGCGGGAAATTACAATGAGCAGTTCTTC
TRBV6-1,TRBJ1-2,once,NA,CASYLGGGLDGYTF,TGTGCCAGCTACCTAGGGGGAGGGTTGGATGGCTACACCTTC
TRBV28,TRBJ2-3,few,TRBD2,CASRLAGLAEGVDTQYF,TGTGCCAGCCGACTAGCGGGCCTCGCCGAGGGGGTAGATACGCAGTATTTT
TRBV7-2,TRBJ1-2,NA,NA,CASSLVARDNYGYTF,TGTGCCAGCAGCTTAGTAGCCAGGGATAACTATGGCTACACCTTC
TRBV4-3,TRBJ2-7,NA,TRBD1,CASSLRTGSDEQYF,TGCGCCAGCAGCCTCAGGACAGGGTCCGACGAGCAGTACTTC
TRBV11-3,TRBJ2-1,NA,NA,CASSPQAVTYNEQFF,TGTGCCAGCAGCCCGCAAGCGGTGACCTACAATGAGCAGTTCTTC
TRBV25-1,TRBJ2-1,NA,TRBD2,CASSGTSGGIYNEQFF,TGTGCCAGCTCCGGGACTAGCGGGGGAATCTACAATGAGCAGTTCTTC
TRBV6-5,TRBJ2-7,NA,TRBD1,CASRRQGGWDEQYF,TGTGCCAGCCGACGACAGGGGGGTTGGGACGAGCAGTACTTC
TRBV29-1,TRBJ1-1,NA,NA,CSVEDGPGGVNTEAFF,TGCAGCGTTGAAGACGGACCGGGGGGGGTGAACACTGAAGCTTTCTTT
TRBV29-1,TRBJ2-6,NA,NA,CSVEGGVSGANVLTF,TGCAGCGTTGAAGGAGGTGTCTCTGGGGCCAACGTCCTGACTTTC
TRBV19,TRBJ2-7,NA,NA,CASSIDGYEQYF,TGTGCCAGTAGTATAGACGGTTACGAGCAGTACTTC
TRBV5-1,TRBJ1-5,once,TRBD1,CASSLGRGPNQPQHF,TGCGCCAGCAGCTTGGGGAGGGGGCCCAATCAGCCCCAGCATTTT
TRBV15,TRBJ1-2,few,TRBD1,CATSTGYKGYTF,TGTGCCACCTCGACAGGGTATAAGGGCTACACCTTC
TRBV5-1,TRBJ1-2,NA,TRBD1,CASSYGTGNYGYTF,TGTGCCAGCAGTTACGGGACAGGGAACTATGGCTACACCTTC
TRBV7-8,TRBJ2-2,NA,NA,CASSPRGTGELFF,TGTGCCAGCAGCCCCCGGGGCACCGGGGAGCTGTTTTTT
TRBV27,TRBJ1-2,NA,NA,CASKGAYGYTF,TGTGCCAGCAAGGGAGCCTATGGCTACACCTTC
TRBV4-3,TRBJ1-2,once,TRBD1,CASSPGQGGGYTF,TGCGCCAGCAGCCCGGGACAGGGAGGTGGCTACACCTTC
TRBV29-1,TRBJ2-1,NA,NA,CSVPIRGEQFF,TGCAGCGTTCCAATTCGGGGTGAGCAGTTCTTC
TRBV11-2,TRBJ1-5,NA,TRBD1,CASSSPGTGARQPQHF,TGTGCCAGCAGCTCACCCGGGACAGGGGCCCGCCAGCCCCAGCATTTT
TRBV6-4,TRBJ1-2,NA,NA,CASSDSAGTPGGYTF,TGTGCCAGCAGTGACTCTGCGGGTACTCCGGGTGGCTACACCTTC
TRBV18,TRBJ2-7,NA,TRBD1,CASSPRQGLEQYF,TGTGCCAGCTCACCGAGACAGGGCCTCGAGCAGTACTTC
TRBV7-6,TRBJ2-1,NA,NA,CASSSDRTDNEQFF,TGTGCCAGCAGCTCCGACAGGACTGACAATGAGCAGTTCTTC
TRBV6-5,TRBJ1-1,NA,NA,CATSLTTNTEAFF,TGTGCCACTTCGTTGACAACGAACACTGAAGCTTTCTTT
TRBV27,TRBJ1-1,NA,TRBD1,CASGTAYTEAFF,TGTGCCAGCGGGACAGCATACACTGAAGCTTTCTTT
TRBV7-9,TRBJ2-5,NA,TRBD2,CSSSLALAGRSPQETQYF,TGTTCCAGCAGCTTAGCTCTAGCGGGAAGGTCCCCCCAGGAGACCCAGTACTTC
TRBV15,TRBJ1-5,NA,NA,CATSGGAEHSNQPQHF,TGTGCCACCAGCGGGGGGGCGGAGCATAGCAATCAGCCCCAGCATTTT
TRBV7-9,TRBJ2-2,NA,NA,CASNSLDYSTGELFF,TGTGCCAGCAATTCCCTGGACTACTCCACCGGGGAGCTGTTTTTT
TRBV27,TRBJ1-1,NA,TRBD1,CASSTGQGAVTEAFF,TGTGCCAGCAGTACCGGACAGGGTGCGGTCACTGAAGCTTTCTTT
TRBV5-1,TRBJ1-1,NA,NA,CASSWGGATEAFF,TGCGCCAGCAGCTGGGGAGGGGCCACTGAAGCTTTCTTT
TRBV5-1,TRBJ1-1,NA,TRBD1,CASSRDRGALNTEAFF,TGCGCCAGCAGCCGGGACAGGGGGGCCTTGAACACTGAAGCTTTCTTT
TRBV2,TRBJ1-1,NA,NA,CASSRYREIVSEAFF,TGTGCCAGCAGTCGATACAGGGAAATTGTCTCTGAAGCTTTCTTT
TRBV5-5,TRBJ1-2,NA,NA,CASSLHGNYGYTF,TGTGCCAGCAGCTTACACGGGAACTATGGCTACACCTTC
TRBV28,TRBJ1-2,NA,NA,CASSLSVPGKGYTF,TGTGCCAGCAGTTTATCGGTCCCGGGTAAAGGCTACACCTTC
TRBV6-5,TRBJ1-1,NA,NA,CASSPRWKGRTEAFF,TGTGCCAGCAGTCCCCGATGGAAGGGGCGAACTGAAGCTTTCTTT
TRBV12-5,TRBJ1-1,NA,NA,CASGLPPGGEAFF,TGTGCTAGTGGTTTGCCGCCGGGGGGTGAAGCTTTCTTT
TRBV7-9,TRBJ2-1,once,NA,CSSRVETTLSYNEQFF,TGTTCCAGCAGGGTTGAGACTACACTCTCCTACAATGAGCAGTTCTTC
TRBV23-1,TRBJ2-5,NA,NA,CASSQPGLCPGETQYF,TGCGCCAGCAGTCAACCTGGACTTTGCCCCGGGGAGACCCAGTACTTC
TRBV7-9,TRBJ2-4,NA,NA,CASSSQGTKNIQYF,TGTGCCAGCAGCAGCCAGGGGACCAAAAACATTCAGTACTTC
TRBV2,TRBJ2-7,NA,NA,CASSGTGHPYEQYF,TGTGCCAGCAGTGGAACGGGACACCCCTACGAGCAGTACTTC
TRBV5-6,TRBJ1-1,NA,NA,CASSLEGPGIEAFF,TGTGCCAGCAGCTTGGAGGGGCCCGGAATAGAAGCTTTCTTT
TRBV2,TRBJ2-2,NA,NA,CASSEQDTQVGELFF,TGTGCCAGCAGTGAGCAGGACACGCAGGTCGGGGAGCTGTTTTTT
TRBV29-1,TRBJ2-7,once,NA,CSVTDRTEQYF,TGCAGCGTTACTGACAGGACTGAGCAGTACTTC
TRBV4-1,TRBJ2-1,once,NA,CASSQTEGSRAGLYNEQFF,TGCGCCAGCAGCCAGACGGAGGGTTCTCGAGCGGGTTTATACAATGAGCAGTTCTTC
TRBV19,TRBJ2-2,NA,TRBD2,CAIRLAGPGELFF,TGTGCCATCAGACTAGCGGGTCCCGGGGAGCTGTTTTTT
TRBV7-9,TRBJ1-1,NA,NA,CASSLGGQNTEAFF,TGTGCCAGCAGCTTAGGGGGGCAGAACACTGAAGCTTTCTTT